This T cell receptor beta chain emerged from a study of Ad26.COV2.S vaccination and SARS-CoV-2 variants. Study context: Into the muscle, Ad26.COV2.S was dosed once or twice, 56 days apart. Points from the study as a whole: Non-spike TCR breadth did not differ much between vaccine and placebo recipients. The TCR breadth and depth analyses may have produced an underestimate of total T cell responses.

Sequencing was performed with immunoSEQ multiplex PCR; in TCRdb, only in-frame clones are kept and a portion is missing. The sample has 300,000 to 350,000 clones, approximately 90% seen once; the top ten hold about 4.6%. The treatment is: around 19 received Ad26.COV2.S at low or high dose, single or two shots; 5 received placebo; per-sample allocation not given. Sampling was performed 63 days after the first vaccine or placebo injection. This CDR3 is 12 amino acids long. Germline CDR1 reads SEHNR; CDR2 reads FQNEAQ (reference sequence). The V end lost 5 bases, the J end lost 8 bases, and 12 bases lay between the germline ends. Only a few counts were recorded for this clone. Its target is unknown.

The material sequenced was peripheral blood, taken in a trial of Ad26.COV2.S vaccine versus placebo. The chain is built from TRBV7-9 and TRBJ1-2; D gene ambiguous. This TCR came from a person aged 18-60 years who received the Ad26.COV2.S COVID-19 vaccine or a placebo. DNA of the CDR3: TGTGCCAGCAGCCTACCGACCGCCGGCTACACCTTC. Residues: CASSLPTAGYTF.